These T cell receptor beta chains were read from a single sample in a study of CD8 T cells in Susac syndrome. MiXCR, run by TCRdb on the immunoSEQ multiplex PCR reads, gives a single entry per CDR3 protein. The data show some 210,000 distinct CDR3 sequences, 94% seen once. Specimen: CD4+ T cells from PBMCs. These TCRs come from a human donor with Susac syndrome. The CDR3 runs from the conserved cysteine through the conserved F or W. A D gene is named only where the DNA matches it firmly. Where a row states a size, it is once, few, many or the class of an expanded clone; other rows omit it.

TRBJ1-1,TRBV6-1,few,-,CASRQRNTEAFF,TGTGCCAGCAGACAGAGGAACACTGAAGCTTTCTTT
TRBJ2-7,TRBV4-2,-,-,CASSQELREYEQYF,TGTGCCAGCAGCCAAGAGCTCAGGGAATACGAGCAGTACTTC
TRBJ1-5,TRBV3-1,-,TRBD1,CASSQGTGQRNQPQHF,TGTGCCAGCAGCCAAGGGACAGGACAGCGCAATCAGCCCCAGCATTTT
TRBJ1-2,TRBV10-3,-,-,CAIRSDLPGANYGYTF,TGTGCCATTCGATCCGATCTCCCCGGGGCGAACTATGGCTACACCTTC
TRBJ2-1,TRBV6-5,-,TRBD2,CASSYSTSGGGKDEQFF,TGTGCCAGCAGTTACTCAACTAGCGGGGGGGGTAAGGATGAGCAGTTCTTC
TRBJ2-2,TRBV20-1,-,-,CSASDRLNTGELFF,TGCAGTGCTAGCGACAGACTAAACACCGGGGAGCTGTTTTTT
TRBJ2-3,TRBV13,-,-,CASSLRASQADTQYF,TGTGCCAGCAGCCTCCGGGCCTCCCAAGCAGATACGCAGTATTTT
TRBJ2-1,TRBV7-2,once,TRBD2,CASSLEVGGVKDEQFF,TGTGCCAGCAGCTTAGAGGTCGGGGGGGTTAAGGATGAGCAGTTCTTC
TRBJ1-6,TRBV6-5,-,-,CASKRTHQSLSPLHF,TGTGCCAGCAAACGGACACACCAATCCCTTTCACCCCTCCACTTT
TRBJ2-5,TRBV20-1,-,-,CSASWGAAVGETQYF,TGCAGTGCTAGCTGGGGGGCAGCGGTGGGGGAGACCCAGTACTTC
TRBJ1-5,TRBV19,once,-,CASSVGEGNQPQHF,TGTGCCAGTAGTGTAGGGGAGGGCAATCAGCCCCAGCATTTT
TRBJ2-7,TRBV5-6,-,-,CASSKGGNWNEQYF,TGTGCCAGCAGCAAAGGGGGAAATTGGAACGAGCAGTACTTC
TRBJ2-7,TRBV7-6,-,-,CASSSSLQGLEQYF,TGTGCCAGCAGCTCAAGCCTCCAGGGACTCGAGCAGTACTTC
TRBJ1-5,TRBV7-8,-,-,CASSFSSRLSGQPQHF,TGTGCCAGCAGCTTCTCGTCCCGTTTGAGCGGGCAGCCCCAGCATTTT
TRBJ1-6,TRBV4-1,-,-,CASSQEGPGRSPLHF,TGCGCCAGCAGCCAAGAGGGGCCAGGTCGTTCACCCCTCCACTTT
TRBJ1-5,TRBV4-1,once,-,CASSQGDLGNQPQHF,TGCGCCAGCAGCCAAGGGGATTTGGGCAATCAGCCCCAGCATTTT
TRBJ2-2,TRBV5-4,-,TRBD2,CASSLGGGGAPGELFF,TGTGCCAGCAGCTTGGGTGGCGGGGGGGCCCCCGGGGAGCTGTTTTTT
TRBJ2-3,TRBV27,-,TRBD2,CASRREGTDTQYF,TGTGCCAGCAGGAGGGAGGGGACAGATACGCAGTATTTT
TRBJ2-7,TRBV20-1,-,-,CSAEGQTYEQYF,TGCAGTGCTGAAGGACAGACCTACGAGCAGTACTTC
TRBJ1-2,TRBV30,once,-,CAWSVRGRFGGYTF,TGTGCCTGGAGTGTCCGGGGTCGGTTCGGTGGCTACACCTTC
TRBJ2-4,TRBV30,-,-,CAWSEGSKNIQYF,TGTGCCTGGAGTGAAGGGTCCAAAAACATTCAGTACTTC
TRBJ2-7,TRBV6-5,-,TRBD1,CASCRDSSYEQYF,TGTGCCAGCTGCCGGGACAGCTCCTACGAGCAGTACTTC
TRBJ2-3,TRBV30,-,-,CAWSVSRGSTDTQYF,TGTGCCTGGAGTGTAAGTAGGGGGAGCACAGATACGCAGTATTTT
TRBJ1-5,TRBV29-1,-,TRBD1,CSVRWTGRDQPQHF,TGCAGCGTCCGTTGGACAGGGAGGGATCAGCCCCAGCATTTT
TRBJ1-4,TRBV20-1,-,TRBD1,CSAPGGAANEKLFF,TGCAGTGCTCCAGGGGGAGCGGCTAATGAAAAACTGTTTTTT
TRBJ2-7,TRBV29-1,-,TRBD2,CSVPGLGYEQYF,TGCAGCGTTCCGGGACTAGGCTACGAGCAGTACTTC
TRBJ2-2,TRBV19,-,-,CATRWVGGELFF,TGTGCCACCCGATGGGTAGGCGGGGAGCTGTTTTTT
TRBJ1-1,TRBV27,-,-,CASSFTGLSTEAFF,TGTGCCAGCAGTTTTACAGGGCTTAGCACTGAAGCTTTCTTT
TRBJ2-7,TRBV27,-,TRBD1,CASSRRGQGGWNEQYF,TGTGCCAGCAGTCGTCGGGGACAGGGAGGTTGGAACGAGCAGTACTTC
TRBJ2-3,TRBV20-1,-,-,CSARGHEDTQYF,TGCAGTGCTAGAGGCCACGAAGATACGCAGTATTTT
TRBJ1-1,TRBV12-3/TRBV12-4,-,-,CASSPPGPPTEAFF,TGTGCCAGCAGTCCTCCGGGACCTCCAACTGAAGCTTTCTTT
TRBJ1-5,TRBV2,-,TRBD1,CASSPGQFRPQHF,TGTGCCAGCAGCCCGGGACAGTTTCGGCCCCAGCATTTT
TRBJ1-5,TRBV7-2,-,-,CASSLGVSNQPQHF,TGTGCCAGCAGCTTGGGAGTTAGCAATCAGCCCCAGCATTTT
TRBJ1-2,TRBV20-1,-,-,CSARRDNYGYTF,TGCAGTGCTAGGCGGGACAACTATGGCTACACCTTC
TRBJ2-7,TRBV30,-,-,CAWSVLPSRGYEQYF,TGTGCCTGGAGTGTACTGCCCAGCAGGGGATACGAGCAGTACTTC
TRBJ2-7,TRBV5-1,-,-,CASSLDLRLPEAYEQYF,TGCGCCAGCAGCCTAGACCTCCGGCTCCCCGAGGCCTACGAGCAGTACTTC
TRBJ2-3,TRBV11-1,-,-,CASSLRSAKRTDTQYF,TGTGCCAGCAGCTTAAGGTCTGCGAAGCGCACAGATACGCAGTATTTT
TRBJ1-5,TRBV5-4,-,-,CASSQDPASDSNQPQHF,TGTGCCAGCAGCCAAGATCCGGCATCGGATAGCAATCAGCCCCAGCATTTT
TRBJ2-1,TRBV27,-,TRBD1,CASTPDRGNEQFF,TGTGCCAGCACTCCCGACAGGGGGAATGAGCAGTTCTTC
TRBJ1-6,TRBV2,-,TRBD1,CASTPGQESSPLHF,TGTGCCAGCACCCCGGGACAGGAGAGTTCACCCCTCCACTTT
TRBJ2-5,TRBV20-1,-,TRBD2,CSARVSGGPQETQYF,TGCAGTGCTAGAGTGAGCGGGGGCCCACAAGAGACCCAGTACTTC
TRBJ2-7,TRBV11-2,few,-,CASSLVKGVGEQYF,TGTGCCAGCAGCTTAGTGAAGGGGGTGGGCGAGCAGTACTTC
TRBJ2-7,TRBV7-9,-,-,CAISLAAGIQAYEQYF,TGTGCCATCAGCTTAGCGGCGGGGATCCAAGCCTACGAGCAGTACTTC
TRBJ1-1,TRBV7-2,-,-,CASSSRAVNTEAFF,TGTGCCAGCAGCTCCCGGGCTGTGAACACTGAAGCTTTCTTT
TRBJ2-7,TRBV28,-,TRBD2,CASRTSSFYEQYF,TGTGCCAGCAGGACTAGCTCATTCTACGAGCAGTACTTC
TRBJ2-5,TRBV24-1,-,-,CATSDLAWGVKTQYF,TGTGCCACCAGTGATTTGGCTTGGGGGGTGAAGACCCAGTACTTC
TRBJ1-2,TRBV18,-,-,CASSPEGGYGYTF,TGTGCCAGCTCACCAGAGGGCGGCTATGGCTACACCTTC
TRBJ2-1,TRBV5-1,-,-,CASSSDKVAAGPYNEQFF,TGCGCCAGCAGCTCGGACAAGGTCGCAGCCGGCCCCTACAATGAGCAGTTCTTC
TRBJ1-1,TRBV20-1,-,TRBD1,CSATRTGTEAFF,TGCAGTGCTACCCGGACAGGGACTGAAGCTTTCTTT
TRBJ1-5,TRBV30,-,-,CAWSVGTSDQPQHF,TGTGCCTGGAGTGTCGGGACAAGCGATCAGCCCCAGCATTTT
TRBJ1-5,TRBV29-1,-,TRBD1,CSVKTGVANQPQHF,TGCAGCGTCAAGACAGGGGTAGCTAATCAGCCCCAGCATTTT
TRBJ1-6,TRBV19,-,-,CASTRGGNRPGLHF,TGTGCCAGTACCAGAGGAGGGAACAGGCCAGGCCTCCACTTT
TRBJ2-5,TRBV5-4,once,TRBD1,CASSFNRDRGGGTQYF,TGTGCCAGCAGCTTCAACCGGGACAGGGGTGGGGGGACCCAGTACTTC
TRBJ1-2,TRBV29-1,-,-,CSVERQPSGYTF,TGCAGCGTTGAAAGACAGCCTAGCGGCTACACCTTC
TRBJ1-1,TRBV12-3/TRBV12-4,-,-,CASSLASLAAFF,TGTGCCAGCAGTTTAGCTTCCTTGGCCGCTTTCTTT
TRBJ1-2,TRBV5-1,-,TRBD1,CASSPTGGRDYGYTF,TGCGCCAGCAGCCCGACAGGGGGTCGGGACTATGGCTACACCTTC
TRBJ1-1,TRBV19,once,-,CASSIAVRTEAFF,TGTGCCAGTAGTATCGCGGTCAGGACTGAAGCTTTCTTT